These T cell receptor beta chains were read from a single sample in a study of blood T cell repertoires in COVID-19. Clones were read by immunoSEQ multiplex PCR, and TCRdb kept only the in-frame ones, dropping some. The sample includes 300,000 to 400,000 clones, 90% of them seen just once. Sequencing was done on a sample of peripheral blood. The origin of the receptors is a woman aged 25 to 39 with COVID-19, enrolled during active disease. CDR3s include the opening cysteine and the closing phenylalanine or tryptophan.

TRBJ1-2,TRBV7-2,CASSSRANYGYTF
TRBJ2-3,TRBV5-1,CASSLGLAGVWSTDTQYF
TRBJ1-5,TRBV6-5,CASNQGYNSNQPQHF
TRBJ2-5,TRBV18,CASSPGQGYETQYF
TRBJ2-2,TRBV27,CATGVLGTGELFF
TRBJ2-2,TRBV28,CASSLWASGNQNTGELFF
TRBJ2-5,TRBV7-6,CASSLVWQTGETQYF
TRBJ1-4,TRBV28,CASSLWTANEKLFF
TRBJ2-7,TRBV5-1,CASSFKGQGTVEQYF
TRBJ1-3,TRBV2,CASSRISGNTIYF
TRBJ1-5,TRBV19,CASSPRQGSEPQHF
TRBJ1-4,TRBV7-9,CASSQGQDNEKLFF
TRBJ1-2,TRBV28,CASSLLGTGGSYGYTF
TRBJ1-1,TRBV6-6,CASSRQSRGAFF
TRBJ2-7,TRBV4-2,CASSQDLGDYEQYF
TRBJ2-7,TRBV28,CASSPPFAGVIYEQYF
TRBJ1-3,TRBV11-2,CASSLWLQGRSGNTIYF
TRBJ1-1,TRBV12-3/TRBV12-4,CASSFPGNTEAFF
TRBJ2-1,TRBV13,CASSLEDGTENVNEQFF
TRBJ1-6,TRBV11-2,CASSPPGTGNSPLHF
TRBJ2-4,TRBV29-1,CSVVSRPPKNIQYF
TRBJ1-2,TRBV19,CASSGVEATNYGYTF
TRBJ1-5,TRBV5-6,CASSALAGGGQPQHF
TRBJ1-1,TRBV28,CASSLRTGGDGTEAFF
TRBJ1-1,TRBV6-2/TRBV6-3,CASSRGLDTEAFF
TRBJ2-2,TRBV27,CASSLRSYADTGELFF
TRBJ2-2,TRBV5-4,CASSSGTSGRAGELFF
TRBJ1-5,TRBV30,CAWKHRDRGLQPQHF
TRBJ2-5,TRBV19,CASRAGGGQETQYF
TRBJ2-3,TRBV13,CASSPTGKTSTDTQYF
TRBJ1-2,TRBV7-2,CASNPGGEGVSYGYTF
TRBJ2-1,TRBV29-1,CSVAPSGLAGNNEQFF
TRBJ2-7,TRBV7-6,CASSLGLGLSYEQYF
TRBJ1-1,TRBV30,CASTQLNTEAFF
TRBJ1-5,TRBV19,CASSYRDRGYSNQPQHF
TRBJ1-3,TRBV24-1,CATQHRQGISGNTIYF
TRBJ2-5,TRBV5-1,CASIYGTSGRVLETQYF
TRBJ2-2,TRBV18,CASSPPSGRETGELFF
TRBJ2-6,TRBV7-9,CASSFASGRPSGANVLTF
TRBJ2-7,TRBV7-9,CASSSLPGQGIPYEQYF
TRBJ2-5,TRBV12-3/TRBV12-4,CASSLAGGETQYF
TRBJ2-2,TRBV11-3,CASSLVAGSGELFF
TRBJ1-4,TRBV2,CASSTGQINEKLFF
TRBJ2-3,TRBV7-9,CASSLVLSGPDTQYF
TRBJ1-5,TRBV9,CASSLEDRAYQPQHF
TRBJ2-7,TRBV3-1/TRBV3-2,CASSQERGEREYYEQYF
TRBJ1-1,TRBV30,CACQGWPMNTEAFF
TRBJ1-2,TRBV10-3,CAISEQLGQGNGYTF
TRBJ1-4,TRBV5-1,CASSLIVGEKLFF
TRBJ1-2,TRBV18,CASSPGGKDYGYTF
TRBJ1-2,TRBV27,CASSLGAEEGYTF
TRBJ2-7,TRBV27,CASSSPGLGSHEQYF